The source of this T cell receptor beta chain is a study of blood T cell repertoires in COVID-19. Profiling relied on immunoSEQ multiplex PCR, and the TCRdb table lists in-frame clones only, not all of them. The sample shows about 180,000 clones, about 83% of them seen only once. Allocation to cohorts depended on clinical history reported by the participants. This clone was found a few times. This TCR was sampled from a woman aged 25 to 45 who had recovered from COVID-19. The sequencing sample was made of PBMCs or T cells enriched from blood (not recorded which).

In nucleotides, the CDR3 is TGTGCCAGCTCACATATAGCGGGAGCCGAAAAGTCCTACGAGCAGTACTTC. Translated, it gives CASSHIAGAEKSYEQYF. The rearrangement links TRBV18 to TRBJ2-7, with 9 bases fitting TRBD2. The CDR3 has 17 residues. CDR1 is KGHSH, CDR2 LQKENI, per germline. Unmatched junction bases numbered 11, after V lost 4 bases and J lost 1 base.